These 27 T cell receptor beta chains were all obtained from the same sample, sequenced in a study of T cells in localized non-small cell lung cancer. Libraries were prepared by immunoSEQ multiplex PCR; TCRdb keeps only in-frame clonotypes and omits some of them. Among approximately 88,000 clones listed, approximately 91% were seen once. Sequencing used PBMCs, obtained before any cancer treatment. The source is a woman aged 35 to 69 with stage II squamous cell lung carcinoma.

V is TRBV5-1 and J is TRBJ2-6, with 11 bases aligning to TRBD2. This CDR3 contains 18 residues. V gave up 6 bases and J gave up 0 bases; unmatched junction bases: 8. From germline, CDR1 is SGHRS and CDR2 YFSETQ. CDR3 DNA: TGCGCCAGCACGACCTTAACTAGCGGGAGCTCTGGGGCCAACGTCCTGACTTTC. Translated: CASTTLTSGSSGANVLTF.

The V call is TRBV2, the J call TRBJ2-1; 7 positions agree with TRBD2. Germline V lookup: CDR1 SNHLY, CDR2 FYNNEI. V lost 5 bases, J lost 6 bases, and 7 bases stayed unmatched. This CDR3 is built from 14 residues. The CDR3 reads CASSRLAVVNEQFF. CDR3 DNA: TGTGCCAGCAGTAGACTAGCTGTGGTCAATGAGCAGTTCTTC.

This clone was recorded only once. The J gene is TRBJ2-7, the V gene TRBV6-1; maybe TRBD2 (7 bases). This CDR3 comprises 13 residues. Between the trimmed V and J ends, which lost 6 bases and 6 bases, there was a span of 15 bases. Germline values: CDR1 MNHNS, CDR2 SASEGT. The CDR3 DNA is TGTGCCAGCAGCGGAGGGGGGAGGGGCGAGCAGTACTTC. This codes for CASSGGGRGEQYF.

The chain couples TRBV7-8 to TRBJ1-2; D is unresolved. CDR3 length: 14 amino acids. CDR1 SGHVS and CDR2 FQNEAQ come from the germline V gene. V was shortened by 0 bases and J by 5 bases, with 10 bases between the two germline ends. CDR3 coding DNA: TGTGCCAGCAGCTTAGCGGAAGTGGGTTATGGCTACACCTTC. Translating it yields CASSLAEVGYGYTF.

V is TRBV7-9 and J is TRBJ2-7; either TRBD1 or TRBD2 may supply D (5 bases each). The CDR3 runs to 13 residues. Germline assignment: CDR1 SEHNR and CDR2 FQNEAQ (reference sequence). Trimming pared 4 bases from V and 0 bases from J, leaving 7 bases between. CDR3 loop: CASSSGTSYEQYF. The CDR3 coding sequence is TGTGCCAGCAGCTCCGGGACCTCCTACGAGCAGTACTTC.

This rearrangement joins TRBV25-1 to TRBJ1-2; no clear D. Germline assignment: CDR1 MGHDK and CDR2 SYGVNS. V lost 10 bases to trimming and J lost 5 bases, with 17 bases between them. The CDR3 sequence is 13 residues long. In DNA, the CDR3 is TGTGCCACCTCCTACGGAGGATCTTATGGCTACACCTTC. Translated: CATSYGGSYGYTF.

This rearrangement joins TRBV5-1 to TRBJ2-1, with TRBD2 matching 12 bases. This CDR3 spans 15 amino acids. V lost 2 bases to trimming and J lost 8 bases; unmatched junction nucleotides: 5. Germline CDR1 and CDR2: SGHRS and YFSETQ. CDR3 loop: CASSFLAGGRDEQFF. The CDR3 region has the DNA TGCGCCAGCAGCTTTCTAGCGGGAGGGCGGGATGAGCAGTTCTTC.

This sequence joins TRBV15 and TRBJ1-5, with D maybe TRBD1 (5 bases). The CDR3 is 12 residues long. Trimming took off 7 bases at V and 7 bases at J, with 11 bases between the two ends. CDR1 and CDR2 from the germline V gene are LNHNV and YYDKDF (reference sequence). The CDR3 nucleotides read TGTGCCACCAAGGTGGGGGACCAGCCCCAGCATTTT. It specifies CATKVGDQPQHF.

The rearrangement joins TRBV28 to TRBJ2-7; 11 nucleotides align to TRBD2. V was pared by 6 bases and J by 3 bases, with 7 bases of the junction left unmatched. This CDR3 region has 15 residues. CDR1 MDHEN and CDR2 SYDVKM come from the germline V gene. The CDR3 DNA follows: TGTGCCAGCAGATCTTATACTAGCGGGGGCTACGAGCAGTACTTC. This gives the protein CASRSYTSGGYEQYF. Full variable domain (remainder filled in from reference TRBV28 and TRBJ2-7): DVKVTQSSRYLVKRTGEKVFLECVQDMDHENMFWYRQDPGLGLRLIYFSYDVKMKEKGDIPEGYSVSREKKERFSLILESASTNQTSMYLCASRSYTSGGYEQYFGPGTRLTVT.

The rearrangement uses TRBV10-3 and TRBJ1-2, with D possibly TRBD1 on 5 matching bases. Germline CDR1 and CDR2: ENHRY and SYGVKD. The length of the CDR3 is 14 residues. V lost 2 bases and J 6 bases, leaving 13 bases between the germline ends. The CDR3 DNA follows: TGTGCCATCAGTGAGGCGGGGGGTGGGGATGGCTACACCTTC. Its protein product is CAISEAGGGDGYTF.

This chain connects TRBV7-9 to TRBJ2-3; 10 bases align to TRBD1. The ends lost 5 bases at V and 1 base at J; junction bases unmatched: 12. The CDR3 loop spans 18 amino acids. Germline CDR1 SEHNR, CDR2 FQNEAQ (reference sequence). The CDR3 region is CASSPGTGALIRTDTQYF. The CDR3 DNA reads TGTGCCAGCAGCCCCGGGACAGGGGCCCTCATACGCACAGATACGCAGTATTTT. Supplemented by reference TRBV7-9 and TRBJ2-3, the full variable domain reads DTGVSQNPRHKITKRGQNVTFRCDPISEHNRLYWYRQTLGQGPEFLTYFQNEAQLEKSRLLSDRFSAERPKGSFSTLEIQRTEQGDSAMYLCASSPGTGALIRTDTQYFGPGTRLTVL.

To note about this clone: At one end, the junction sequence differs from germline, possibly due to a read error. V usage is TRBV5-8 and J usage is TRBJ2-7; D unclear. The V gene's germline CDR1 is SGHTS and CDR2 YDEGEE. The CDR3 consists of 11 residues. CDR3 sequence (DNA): TGTGCCAGCAACTTGGTCGGGGAGCAGTACTTC. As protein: CASNLVGEQYF.

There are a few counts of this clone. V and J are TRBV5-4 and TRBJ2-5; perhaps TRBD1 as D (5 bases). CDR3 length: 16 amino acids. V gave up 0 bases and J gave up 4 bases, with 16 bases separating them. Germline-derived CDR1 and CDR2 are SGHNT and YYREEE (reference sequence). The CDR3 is CASSLDGARAVETQYF. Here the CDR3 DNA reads TGTGCCAGCAGCTTGGATGGAGCCAGGGCGGTAGAGACCCAGTACTTC.

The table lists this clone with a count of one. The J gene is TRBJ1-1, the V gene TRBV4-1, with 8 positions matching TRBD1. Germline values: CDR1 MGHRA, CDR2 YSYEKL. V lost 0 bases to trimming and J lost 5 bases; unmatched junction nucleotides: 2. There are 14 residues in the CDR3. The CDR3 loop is CASSQEDRVTEAFF. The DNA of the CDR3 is TGCGCCAGCAGCCAAGAGGACAGGGTAACTGAAGCTTTCTTT.

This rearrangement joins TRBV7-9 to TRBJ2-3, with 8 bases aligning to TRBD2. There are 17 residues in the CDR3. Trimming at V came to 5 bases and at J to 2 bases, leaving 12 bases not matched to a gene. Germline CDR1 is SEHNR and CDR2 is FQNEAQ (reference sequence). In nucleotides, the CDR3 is TGTGCCAGCAGCCCGGGTCATGCGGGGGGTCCCACAGATACGCAGTATTTT. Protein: CASSPGHAGGPTDTQYF.

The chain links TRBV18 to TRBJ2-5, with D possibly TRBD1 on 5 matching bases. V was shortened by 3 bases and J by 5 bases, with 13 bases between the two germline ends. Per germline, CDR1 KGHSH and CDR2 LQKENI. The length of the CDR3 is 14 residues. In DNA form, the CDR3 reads TGTGCCAGCTCACCTGGGCAGGGCCCCGAGACCCAGTACTTC. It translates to CASSPGQGPETQYF.

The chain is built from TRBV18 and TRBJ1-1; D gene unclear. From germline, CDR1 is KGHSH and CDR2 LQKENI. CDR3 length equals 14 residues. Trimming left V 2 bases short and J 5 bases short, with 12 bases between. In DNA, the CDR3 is TGTGCCAGCTCACCATCGTCGTCTGGAACTGAAGCTTTCTTT. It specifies CASSPSSSGTEAFF.

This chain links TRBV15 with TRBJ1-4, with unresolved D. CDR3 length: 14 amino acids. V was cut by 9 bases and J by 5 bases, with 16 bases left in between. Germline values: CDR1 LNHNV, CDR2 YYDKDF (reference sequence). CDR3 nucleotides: TGTGCCACGAGAATTGTGCGTGGAAATGAAAAACTGTTTTTT. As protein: CATRIVRGNEKLFF.

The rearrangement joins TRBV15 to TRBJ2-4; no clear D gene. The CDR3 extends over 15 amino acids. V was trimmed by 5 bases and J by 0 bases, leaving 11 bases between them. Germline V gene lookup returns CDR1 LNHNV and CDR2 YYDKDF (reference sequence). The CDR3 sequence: CATSPGELAKNIQYF. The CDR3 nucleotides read TGTGCCACCAGCCCGGGTGAGCTAGCCAAAAACATTCAGTACTTC.

The DNA of the CDR3 is TGCAGCGTTGTAGGGCAACTTAACGGCTACACCTTC. Protein sequence: CSVVGQLNGYTF. The chain carries TRBV29-1 and TRBJ1-2; D gene unclear. V lost 4 bases to trimming and J lost 8 bases, with 14 bases between them. Germline V gene lookup returns CDR1 SQVTM and CDR2 ANQGSEA. There are 12 residues in the CDR3.

CDR3 DNA: TGTGCCAGCAGTTTACTTCCAGGGGCTGGAAACACCATATATTTT. Encoded protein: CASSLLPGAGNTIYF. V and J are TRBV28 and TRBJ1-3; tentatively, D is TRBD1 (6 bases). Germline CDR1 reads MDHEN; CDR2 reads SYDVKM. The CDR3 covers 15 residues. V shed 2 bases and J shed 2 bases, with 10 bases lying between them.

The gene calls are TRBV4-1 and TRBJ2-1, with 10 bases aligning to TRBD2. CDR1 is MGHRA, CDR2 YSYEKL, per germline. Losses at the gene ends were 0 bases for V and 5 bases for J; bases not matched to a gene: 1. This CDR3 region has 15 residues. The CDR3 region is CASSQELAGHNEQFF. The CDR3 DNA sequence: TGCGCCAGCAGCCAAGAACTAGCGGGGCACAATGAGCAGTTCTTC.

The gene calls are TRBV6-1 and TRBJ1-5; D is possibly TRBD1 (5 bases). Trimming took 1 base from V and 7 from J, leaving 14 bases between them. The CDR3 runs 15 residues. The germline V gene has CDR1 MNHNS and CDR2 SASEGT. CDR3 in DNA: TGTGCCAGCAGTGAAGGGACACCAGGAAGGCAGCCCCAGCATTTT. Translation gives CASSEGTPGRQPQHF.

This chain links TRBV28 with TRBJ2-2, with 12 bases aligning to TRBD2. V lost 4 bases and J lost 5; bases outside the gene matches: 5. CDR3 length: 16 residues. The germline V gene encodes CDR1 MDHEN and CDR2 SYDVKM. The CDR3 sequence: CASSYPGTSGTGELFF. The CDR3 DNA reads TGTGCCAGCAGTTACCCCGGGACTAGCGGGACCGGGGAGCTGTTTTTT.

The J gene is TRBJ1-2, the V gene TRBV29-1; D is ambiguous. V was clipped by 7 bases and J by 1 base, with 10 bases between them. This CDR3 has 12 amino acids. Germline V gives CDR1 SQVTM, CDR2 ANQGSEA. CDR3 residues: CSASTVNYGYTF. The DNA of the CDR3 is TGCAGCGCCTCTACAGTTAACTATGGCTACACCTTC.

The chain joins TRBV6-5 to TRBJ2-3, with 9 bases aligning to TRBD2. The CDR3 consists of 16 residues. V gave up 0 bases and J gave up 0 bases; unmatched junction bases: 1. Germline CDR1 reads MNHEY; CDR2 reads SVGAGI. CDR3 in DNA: TGTGCCAGCAGTTACTCGGCGGGGGGGAGCACAGATACGCAGTATTTT. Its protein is CASSYSAGGSTDTQYF.

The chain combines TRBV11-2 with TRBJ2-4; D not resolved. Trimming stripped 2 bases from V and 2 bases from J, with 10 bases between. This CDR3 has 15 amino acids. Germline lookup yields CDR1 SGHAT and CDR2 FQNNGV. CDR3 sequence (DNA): TGTGCCAGCAGCTTATCCGTCGATACCAAAAACATTCAGTACTTC. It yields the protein CASSLSVDTKNIQYF.